Included here is one T cell receptor beta chain sequence, with context. Its antigen is as yet unknown. V lost 3 bases to trimming and J lost 0 bases, with 8 bases between them. Germline V gene data show CDR1 as SGHTA and CDR2 as FQGNSA. The CDR3 consists of 14 residues. The entry originates in a study of T cells after yellow fever vaccination. In the study overall: Fractions containing few cells were prepared with SMART-Seq v4 Ultra Low Input.

Study-level points and caveats: Highly abundant clonotypes carried over from the bulk population could end up in FACS-sorted repertoires as contaminants.

TCRdb reprocessed the 5' RACE reads with MiXCR, giving one entry per CDR3 protein. This sample has nearly 550,000 distinct CDR3 sequences; approximately 21% occur once, and the top ten carry 13% to 15%. The sample consisted of PBMCs, taken 15 days after the yellow fever booster vaccination. V usage is TRBV7-2 and J usage is TRBJ1-2, with D tentatively TRBD1 (6 bases). The sequence came from a man aged 25 to 45 who received the YFV17D yellow fever vaccine. The chain's CDR3 is CASSFRGPNYGYTF. The DNA of the CDR3 is TGTGCCAGCAGCTTCAGGGGCCCTAACTATGGCTACACCTTC.